Listed here is a single T cell receptor (beta chain). Its antigen is unidentified. This record belongs to a study of long-term antiretroviral therapy in people with HIV. Points from the study as a whole: Comparison with controls showed narrower CDR3 length ranges in HIV repertoires.

Trimming cost V 2 bases and J 0 bases, with 14 bases left between them. Germline V gene sequence: CDR1 SGHVS, CDR2 FQNEAQ. CDR3 length equals 16 residues. The authors ran the immunoSEQ assay, v3.0, at survey level. The sequencing target was about 35,000-55,000 T-cell genomes per sample. This table comes from immunoSEQ multiplex PCR, and its TCRdb copy is limited to in-frame clones, with some not included. Of about 12,000 clones listed, about 68% were seen once; the top ten hold more than 10%. The clonotype originates from a man aged 40-55 years with HIV. This sequence joins TRBV7-8 and TRBJ2-7; no clear D gene. Sequencing was performed on unsorted PBMCs, taken 3.1 years before starting antiretroviral therapy. This chain's CDR3 is CASSLTIELRSYEQYF. CDR3 sequence (DNA): TGTGCCAGCAGCTTAACGATAGAGCTTCGCTCCTACGAGCAGTACTTC.